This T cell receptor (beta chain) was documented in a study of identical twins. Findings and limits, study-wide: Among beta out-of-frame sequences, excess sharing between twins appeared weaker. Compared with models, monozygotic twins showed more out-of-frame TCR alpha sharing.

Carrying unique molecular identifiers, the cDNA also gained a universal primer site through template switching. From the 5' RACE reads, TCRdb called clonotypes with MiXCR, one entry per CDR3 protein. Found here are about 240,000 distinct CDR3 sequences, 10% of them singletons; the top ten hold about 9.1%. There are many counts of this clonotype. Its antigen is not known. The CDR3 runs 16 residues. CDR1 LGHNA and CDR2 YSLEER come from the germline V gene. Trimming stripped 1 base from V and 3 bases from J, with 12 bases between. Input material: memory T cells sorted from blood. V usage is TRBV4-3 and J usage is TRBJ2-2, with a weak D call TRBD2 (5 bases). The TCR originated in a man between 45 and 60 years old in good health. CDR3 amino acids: CASSQALAEYTGELFF. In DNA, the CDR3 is TGCGCCAGCAGCCAAGCCCTAGCAGAGTACACCGGGGAGCTGTTTTTT.